This T cell receptor beta chain was recovered during a study of blood T cell repertoires in COVID-19. Study as a whole: In each case, the material was cDNA or gDNA derived from T cells, B-cell-depleted T cells, or PBMCs.

Assay: immunoSEQ multiplex PCR; the TCRdb copy retains only in-frame clones and omits some. Of roughly 270,000 clones detected, around 85% appear once; the ten largest clones hold approximately 5.1%. This sequence was found in a man aged 50 to 60 with active or convalescent COVID-19. The sequencing input was peripheral blood.

CDR3 DNA: TGTGCCAGCAGCCAAGATGGTGGACTAGCGGGACGTTACAATGAGCAGTTCTTC. Encoded protein: CASSQDGGLAGRYNEQFF. The chain links TRBV14 to TRBJ2-1; 12 bases are a match to TRBD2. After removal of 0 bases from V and 4 bases from J, the junction contained 7 bases not matched to a gene. Germline CDR1 and CDR2: SGHDN and FVKESK. This CDR3 comprises 18 residues. The full variable domain, in which reference TRBV14 and TRBJ2-1 provide the parts outside the CDR3, is EAGVTQFPSHSVIEKGQTVTLRCDPISGHDNLYWYRRVMGKEIKFLLHFVKESKQDESGMPNNRFLAERTGGTYSTLKVQPAELEDSGVYFCASSQDGGLAGRYNEQFFGPGTRLTVL.